This TCR beta chain emerged from a study of follicular helper T cells after annual influenza vaccination. Study-level findings and limits: Recurrent ICOS+CD38+ cTfh clonotypes included tetramer and AIM influenza-specific ones.

This clone was seen a single time. Its antigen is unknown. Only in-frame clones appear in the TCRdb table, and some are missing; sequencing was by immunoSEQ multiplex PCR. The sample includes roughly 27,000 clones, more than 80% of them seen just once. The CDR3 is 15 amino acids. Germline V lookup: CDR1 GTSNPN, CDR2 SVGIG (reference sequence). J was trimmed by 9 bases and V by 0 bases; bases with no gene match: 8. The time point denotes: 2014-2015 season, pre-vaccination. Source: CXCR5+ CD38- circulating T follicular helper cells from blood, taken on the day of influenza vaccination. Subset reported: circulating Tfh, non-naive CD4+CXCR5+PD-1+ (ICOS+CD38+ or ICOS-CD38-). The receptor comes from an adult who received the influenza vaccine. The chain recombines TRBV30 with TRBJ2-1; 10 nucleotides match TRBD2. The CDR3 loop reads CAWSVASGSLGEQFF. The DNA for the CDR3 is TGTGCCTGGAGTGTGGCTAGCGGGAGTTTGGGTGAGCAGTTCTTC.